These T cell receptor beta chains were read from a single sample in a study of identical twins. MiXCR, applied by TCRdb to the 5' RACE reads, yields one record per CDR3 protein. The sample includes around 240,000 distinct CDR3 sequences, 5.5% to 7% of them seen just once. The sample was also linked to a second study, of yellow fever vaccine responses in identical twins.

Sequenced sample: memory (CD45RO+) T cells sorted from blood. These receptors originate from a woman aged 18-35 years in good health. Each CDR3 is given with its conserved first and last residue. D genes are given only for firm matches. Part of the rows lack a size; the others show once, few, many or a class for expanded clones.

TRBJ2-1,few,TRBV29-1,-,TGCAGCACCCTGAGATTTGATGAGCAGTTCTTC,CSTLRFDEQFF
TRBJ2-1,few,TRBV5-1,TRBD2,TGCGCCAGCAGCTTCCGGGGGGATGAGCAGTTCTTC,CASSFRGDEQFF
TRBJ2-7,many,TRBV7-6,TRBD1,TGTGCCAGCAGCCCCGGACAGGGACAGTACGAGCAGTACTTC,CASSPGQGQYEQYF
TRBJ1-2,few,TRBV6-1,TRBD1,TGTGCCAGCAGTACGACAGGGTCGCCGGGCTATGGCTACACCTTC,CASSTTGSPGYGYTF
TRBJ1-1,-,TRBV6-1,-,TGTGCCACCGGACACGCCATGAACACTGAAGCTTTCTTT,CATGHAMNTEAFF
TRBJ2-2,many,TRBV3-1,TRBD2,TGTGCCAGCAGCCAAGATCCTGGCGGGGGGGCATCCGGGGAGCTGTTTTTT,CASSQDPGGGASGELFF
TRBJ2-5,-,TRBV7-2,TRBD2,TGTGCCAGCTCCGGACTAGTTCAAGAGACCCAGTACTTC,CASSGLVQETQYF
TRBJ2-3,few,TRBV15,-,TGTGCCACCAGCAGGGGACTTCTGGTCGGATCCCTCACAGATACGCAGTATTTT,CATSRGLLVGSLTDTQYF
TRBJ2-3,few,TRBV13,-,TGTGCCAGCAGCCTACGAATCAGTACAGATACGCAGTATTTT,CASSLRISTDTQYF
TRBJ2-7,many,TRBV7-3,-,TGTGCCAGCAGCTTAACTTCCAGGCCTAATAACTCCTACGAGCAGTACTTC,CASSLTSRPNNSYEQYF
TRBJ2-2,-,TRBV9,-,TGTGCCAGCACCTCGGGGTTGAACACCGGGGAGCTGTTTTTT,CASTSGLNTGELFF
TRBJ2-2,-,TRBV20-1,-,TGCAGTGCTCCTAAAACCGGTCCGAACACCGGGGAGCTGTTTTTT,CSAPKTGPNTGELFF
TRBJ2-5,few,TRBV20-1,-,TGCAGTGCTAGAGATCCTAGGGGGGAGACCCAGTACTTC,CSARDPRGETQYF
TRBJ2-1,-,TRBV20-1,-,TGCTGCGCTAGAGATAGTAGCGAGTGGAGCTCCTACAATGAGCAGTTCTTC,CCARDSSEWSSYNEQFF
TRBJ1-5,-,TRBV27,-,TGTGCCAGCGGGGTCGTGGGGGTTAATCAGCCCCAGCATTTT,CASGVVGVNQPQHF
TRBJ2-2,-,TRBV7-3,-,TGTGCCAGCAGCAGCACCGGGACGAGGAGTAACACCGGGGAGCTGTTTTTT,CASSSTGTRSNTGELFF
TRBJ2-2,-,TRBV7-3,TRBD2,TGTGCCAGCAGCTTAGTGGGAGGGGCCACCGGGGAGCTGTTTTTT,CASSLVGGATGELFF
TRBJ2-5,many,TRBV29-1,-,TGCAGCGGTGACACCCCGGGAAGGACCCAGTACTTC,CSGDTPGRTQYF
TRBJ1-4,few,TRBV14,-,TGTGCCAGCAGCCCTTACGGGGGGGCAGGTGAAAAACTGTTTTTT,CASSPYGGAGEKLFF
TRBJ2-7,many,TRBV20-1,TRBD1,TGCAGTGCCCGGCCGGTGGGACAGGGCTTCGGCGAGCAGTACTTC,CSARPVGQGFGEQYF
TRBJ2-5,few,TRBV20-1,TRBD2,TGCAGTGCCCCCCCCATAGCGGGGGCTCAAGAGACCCAGTACTTC,CSAPPIAGAQETQYF
TRBJ2-1,many,TRBV12-3/TRBV12-4,-,TGTGCCAGTAGAGATACCACCGGAATGACAGTCTTC,CASRDTTGMTVF
TRBJ2-7,-,TRBV4-1,-,TGCGCCAGCAGCTCAGGACCGGGGGACTACGAGCAGTACTTC,CASSSGPGDYEQYF
TRBJ1-2,-,TRBV18,-,TGTGCCAGCTCAGTGGGGCCCTCCGCCTATGGCTACACCTTC,CASSVGPSAYGYTF
TRBJ1-3,many,TRBV11-2,-,TGTGCCAGCAGCTTGGTCAGCTCTGGAAACACCATATATTTT,CASSLVSSGNTIYF
TRBJ2-1,-,TRBV29-1,-,TGCAGCGTTGAAATATTGCTAGGAACCAATGAGCAGTTCTTC,CSVEILLGTNEQFF
TRBJ2-7,few,TRBV6-5,-,TGTGCCAGCAGTTATTTTCAGGGGTCGGACGAGCAGTACTTC,CASSYFQGSDEQYF
TRBJ2-7,few,TRBV15,TRBD1,TGTGCCACCAGCAGAGATCAGCGGACAGGGGGTCGAGACGAGCAGTACTTC,CATSRDQRTGGRDEQYF
TRBJ1-5,few,TRBV6-1,-,TGTGCCAGCACGTATCAGGGAGAGCATTCCAAATATAGCAATCAGCCCCAGCATTTT,CASTYQGEHSKYSNQPQHF
TRBJ2-1,-,TRBV9,TRBD1,TGTGCCAGCAGCAAGACAGGGCGGATCGGGGTGAGGATTGAGCAGTTCTTC,CASSKTGRIGVRIEQFF
TRBJ2-5,-,TRBV19,-,TGTGCCAGTAGTAACCCCCGGGACACCCAACTGGAGACCCAGTACTTC,CASSNPRDTQLETQYF
TRBJ2-3,-,TRBV7-7,TRBD2,TGTGCCAGCAGCTTATTACTCGGGGGGGCTGGAGATACGCAGTATTTT,CASSLLLGGAGDTQYF
TRBJ2-1,-,TRBV28,-,TGTGCCAGCAGTTCCCTTTCACTACAAGGGAATGAGCAGTTCTTC,CASSSLSLQGNEQFF
TRBJ2-3,-,TRBV20-1,-,TGCAGTGCCCACACTTTGGTTCCCTCGAATACGCAGTATTTT,CSAHTLVPSNTQYF
TRBJ2-1,few,TRBV6-1,-,TGTGCCAGCAGAGGGGCCGGGCAGTCCTCCTACAATGAGCAGTTCTTC,CASRGAGQSSYNEQFF
TRBJ2-5,many,TRBV25-1,-,TGTGCCAGCAGTGAATGGGACGGGCAAGAGACCCAGTACTTC,CASSEWDGQETQYF
TRBJ2-5,-,TRBV7-3,TRBD1,TGTGCCAGCAGCTTATTCGGGACAGAACAAGAGACCCAGTACTTC,CASSLFGTEQETQYF
TRBJ2-3,-,TRBV20-1,TRBD2,TGCTGTGCTACCGGGACTAGCGGGGACTCCACAGATACGCAGTATTTT,CCATGTSGDSTDTQYF
TRBJ2-1,-,TRBV3-1,TRBD2,TGTGCCAGCAGCCAAGAACTAGCGGGGGGGACGGGGTACAATGAGCAGTTCTTC,CASSQELAGGTGYNEQFF
TRBJ1-3,many,TRBV10-3,-,TGTGCCACCCGACAGTCATCCTCTGGAAACACCATATATTTT,CATRQSSSGNTIYF
TRBJ2-3,few,TRBV20-1,TRBD2,TGCAGTGCCCGGGGGGGACAACTAACAGATACGCAGTATTTT,CSARGGQLTDTQYF
TRBJ1-1,many,TRBV18,-,TGTGCCAGCTCACCAAAGGGAAGCGGGGTCACTGAAGCTTTCTTT,CASSPKGSGVTEAFF
TRBJ2-1,many,TRBV28,-,TGTGCCAGCAGTTTGATAGGGTGCAATGAGCAGTTCTTC,CASSLIGCNEQFF
TRBJ1-6,few,TRBV10-1,-,TGCGCCACCTCTTCGACGGCTGGAAATTCACCCCTCCACTTT,CATSSTAGNSPLHF
TRBJ1-3,-,TRBV5-1,-,TGCGCCAGCAGGGTGGCCAGGGGAGAGGACACCATATATTTT,CASRVARGEDTIYF
TRBJ1-2,many,TRBV29-1,-,TGCAGCGTTGAAGATCGCACATCGGTAGGCTATGGCTACACCTTC,CSVEDRTSVGYGYTF
TRBJ2-3,-,TRBV6-5,-,TGTGCCAGCAGTTACTCGATCGGATTGGATACGCAGTATTTT,CASSYSIGLDTQYF
TRBJ1-6,many,TRBV18,-,TGTGCCAGCTCCCAGTATGGGGGTCAGGATTCACCCCTCCACTTT,CASSQYGGQDSPLHF
TRBJ2-5,many,TRBV6-2/TRBV6-3,-,TGTGCCAGCAGTTACTCTAGGGGTGAGATACAAGAGACCCAGTACTTC,CASSYSRGEIQETQYF
TRBJ2-1,-,TRBV7-2,-,TGTGCCAGCAGCTTAGAGCTAGCCTCCTACAATGAGCAGTTCTTC,CASSLELASYNEQFF
TRBJ2-6,-,TRBV3-1,TRBD1,TGTGCCAGCAGCCCCGCACCGGGACAGCTATCTGGGGCCAACGTCCTGACTTTC,CASSPAPGQLSGANVLTF
TRBJ1-4,few,TRBV27,-,TGTGCCAGCAGTTTAATACAGGGAGTTAATGAAAAACTGTTTTTT,CASSLIQGVNEKLFF
TRBJ2-1,few,TRBV7-8,-,TGTGCCAGCAGCTTAGCGGGAGGGGGCCGCAATGAGCAGTTCTTC,CASSLAGGGRNEQFF
TRBJ2-3,many,TRBV5-1,-,TGCGCCAGCAGCCAGGGTTACACAGATACGCAGTATTTT,CASSQGYTDTQYF
TRBJ1-6,many,TRBV5-5,-,TGTGCCAGCAGCTGGGGACGGGTCAATAATTCACCCCTCCACTTT,CASSWGRVNNSPLHF
TRBJ2-7,-,TRBV4-1,-,TGCGCCAGCAGCCAAGATACTGGGAGACCCTACGAGCAGTACTTC,CASSQDTGRPYEQYF
TRBJ1-2,-,TRBV10-2,TRBD1,TGCGCCAGCAGTGAAATAGCAGGGCAGGGGGCCACCTTC,CASSEIAGQGATF
TRBJ2-3,-,TRBV20-1,-,TGCAGTGCTAGAGATCTCTACCGGCCCACAGATACGCAGTATTTT,CSARDLYRPTDTQYF
TRBJ2-1,many,TRBV5-6,TRBD2,TGTGCCAGCAGCCTGGATTGGGAGCGGGGGGGTCCACTCAATGAGCAGTTCTTC,CASSLDWERGGPLNEQFF
TRBJ2-2,many,TRBV5-1,-,TGCGCCAGCAGCTTTAGCCGGGACCGAGATAACACCGGGGAGCTGTTTTTT,CASSFSRDRDNTGELFF